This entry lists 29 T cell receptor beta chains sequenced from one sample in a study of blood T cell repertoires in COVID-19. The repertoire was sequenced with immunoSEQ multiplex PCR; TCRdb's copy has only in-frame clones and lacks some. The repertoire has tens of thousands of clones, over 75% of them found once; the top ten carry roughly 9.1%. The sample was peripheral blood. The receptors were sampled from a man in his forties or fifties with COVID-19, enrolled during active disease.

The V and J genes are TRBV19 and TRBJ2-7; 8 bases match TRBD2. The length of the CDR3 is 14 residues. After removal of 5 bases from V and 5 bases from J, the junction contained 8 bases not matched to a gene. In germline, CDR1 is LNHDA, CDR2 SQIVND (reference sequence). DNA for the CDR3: TGTGCCAGTAGTTTAGGGACTAGTTTGGACGAGCAGTACTTC. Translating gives CASSLGTSLDEQYF.

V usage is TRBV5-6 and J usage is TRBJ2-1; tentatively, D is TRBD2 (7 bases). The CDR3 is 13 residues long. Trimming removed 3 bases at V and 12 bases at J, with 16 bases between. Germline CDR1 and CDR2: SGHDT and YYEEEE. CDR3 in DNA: TGTGCCAGCAGCTCGGGGGGCGGACTAGTGCAGTTCTTC. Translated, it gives CASSSGGGLVQFF.

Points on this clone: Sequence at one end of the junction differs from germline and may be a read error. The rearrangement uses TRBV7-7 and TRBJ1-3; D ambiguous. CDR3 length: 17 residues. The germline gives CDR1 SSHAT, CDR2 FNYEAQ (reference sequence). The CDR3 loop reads CASSLAPEQKCRITIYF. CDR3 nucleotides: TGTGCTAGCAGCTTAGCGCCGGAGCAAAAGTGTCGTATCACCATATATTTT.

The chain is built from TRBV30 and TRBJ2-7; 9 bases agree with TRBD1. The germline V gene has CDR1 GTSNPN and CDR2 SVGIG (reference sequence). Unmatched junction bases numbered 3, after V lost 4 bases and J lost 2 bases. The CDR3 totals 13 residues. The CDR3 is CAWTGTGPYEQYF. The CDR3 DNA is TGTGCCTGGACCGGGACAGGGCCCTACGAGCAGTACTTC.

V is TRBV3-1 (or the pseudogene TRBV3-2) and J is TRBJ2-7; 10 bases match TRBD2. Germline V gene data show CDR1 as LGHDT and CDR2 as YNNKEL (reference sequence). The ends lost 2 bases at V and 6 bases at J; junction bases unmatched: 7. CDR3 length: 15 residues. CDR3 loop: CASSQSSGGQGEQYF. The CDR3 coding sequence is TGTGCCAGCAGCCAATCTAGCGGGGGCCAGGGCGAGCAGTACTTC.

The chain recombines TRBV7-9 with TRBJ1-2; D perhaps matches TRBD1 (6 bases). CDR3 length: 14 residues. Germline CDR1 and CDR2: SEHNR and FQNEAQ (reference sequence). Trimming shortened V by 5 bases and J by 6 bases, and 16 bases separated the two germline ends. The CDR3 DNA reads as TGTGCCAGCAGCCGCCCAGGGGCCGGAGATGGCTACACCTTC. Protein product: CASSRPGAGDGYTF.

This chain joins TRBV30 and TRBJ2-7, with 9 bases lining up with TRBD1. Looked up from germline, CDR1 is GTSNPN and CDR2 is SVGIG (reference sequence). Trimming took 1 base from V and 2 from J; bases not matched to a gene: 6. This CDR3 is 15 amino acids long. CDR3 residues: CAWSDGTGPTYEQYF. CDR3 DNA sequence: TGTGCCTGGAGTGATGGGACAGGGCCAACCTACGAGCAGTACTTC.

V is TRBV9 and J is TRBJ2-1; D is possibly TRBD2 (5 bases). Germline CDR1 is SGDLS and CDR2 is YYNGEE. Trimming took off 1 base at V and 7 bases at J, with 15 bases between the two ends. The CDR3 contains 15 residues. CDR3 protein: CASSVLTGSENEQFF. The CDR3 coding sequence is TGTGCCAGCAGCGTATTAACGGGGAGTGAGAATGAGCAGTTCTTC.

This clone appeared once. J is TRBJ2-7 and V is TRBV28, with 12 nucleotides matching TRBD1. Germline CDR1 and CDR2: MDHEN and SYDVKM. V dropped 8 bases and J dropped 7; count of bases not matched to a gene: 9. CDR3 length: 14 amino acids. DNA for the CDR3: TGTGCCAGCCGAGGTGGGACAGGGGGCCGGGAGCAGTACTTC. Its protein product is CASRGGTGGREQYF.

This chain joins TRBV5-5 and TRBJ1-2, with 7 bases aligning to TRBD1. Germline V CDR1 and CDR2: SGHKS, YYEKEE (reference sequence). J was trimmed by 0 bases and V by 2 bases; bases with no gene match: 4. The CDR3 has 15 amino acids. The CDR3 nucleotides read TGTGCCAGCAGCTTCCAGGGGGTAGCTAACTATGGCTACACCTTC. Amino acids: CASSFQGVANYGYTF.

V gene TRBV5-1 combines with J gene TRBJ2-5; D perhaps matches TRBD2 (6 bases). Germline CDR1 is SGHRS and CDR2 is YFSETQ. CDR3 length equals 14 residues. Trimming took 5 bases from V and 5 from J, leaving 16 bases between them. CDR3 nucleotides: TGCGCCAGCAGAGCCACGGGAGTTCTTGAGACCCAGTACTTC. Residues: CASRATGVLETQYF.

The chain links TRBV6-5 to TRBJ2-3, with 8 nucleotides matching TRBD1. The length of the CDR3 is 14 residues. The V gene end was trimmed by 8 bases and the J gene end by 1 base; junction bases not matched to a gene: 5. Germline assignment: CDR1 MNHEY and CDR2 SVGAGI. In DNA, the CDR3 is TGTGCCAGCTCACGGGGACAGGGCACAGATACGCAGTATTTT. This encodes CASSRGQGTDTQYF.

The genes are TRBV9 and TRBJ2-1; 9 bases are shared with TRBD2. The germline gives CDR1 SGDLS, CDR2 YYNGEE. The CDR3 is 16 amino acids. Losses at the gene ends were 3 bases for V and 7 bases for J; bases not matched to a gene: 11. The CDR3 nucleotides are TGTGCCAGCAGCGAGAAACTAGCGGGTATTGGGAATGAGCAGTTCTTC. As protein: CASSEKLAGIGNEQFF. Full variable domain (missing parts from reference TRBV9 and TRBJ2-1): DSGVTQTPKHLITATGQRVTLRCSPRSGDLSVYWYQQSLDQGLQFLIQYYNGEERAKGNILERFSAQQFPDLHSELNLSSLELGDSALYFCASSEKLAGIGNEQFFGPGTRLTVL.

Written as DNA, the CDR3 is TGTGCCAGTAGTATCCAGGGAACTGAAGCTTTCTTT. Translating it yields CASSIQGTEAFF. This sequence joins TRBV19 and TRBJ1-1; TRBD1 might be the D (5 bases). There are 12 residues in the CDR3. Germline assignment: CDR1 LNHDA and CDR2 SQIVND (reference sequence). V shed 3 bases and J shed 5 bases, with 7 bases lying between them.

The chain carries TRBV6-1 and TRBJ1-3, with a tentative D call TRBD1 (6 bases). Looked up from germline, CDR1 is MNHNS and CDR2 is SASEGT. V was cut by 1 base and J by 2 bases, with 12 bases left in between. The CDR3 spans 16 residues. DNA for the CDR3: TGTGCCAGCAGTGAAGTCTGGGGGCTGACTGGAAACACCATATATTTT. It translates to CASSEVWGLTGNTIYF.

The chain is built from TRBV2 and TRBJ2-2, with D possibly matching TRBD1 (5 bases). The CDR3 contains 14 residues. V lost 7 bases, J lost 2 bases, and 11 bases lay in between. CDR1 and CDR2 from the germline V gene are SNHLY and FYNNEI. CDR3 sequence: CASTRQTNTGELFF. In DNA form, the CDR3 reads TGTGCCAGCACCCGACAGACCAACACCGGGGAGCTGTTTTTT.

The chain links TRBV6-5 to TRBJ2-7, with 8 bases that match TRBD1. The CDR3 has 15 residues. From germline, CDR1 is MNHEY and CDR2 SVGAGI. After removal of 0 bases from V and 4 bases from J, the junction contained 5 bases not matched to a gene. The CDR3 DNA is TGTGCCAGCAGTTACTCGATCAGGGGGCGATACGAGCAGTACTTC. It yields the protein CASSYSIRGRYEQYF.

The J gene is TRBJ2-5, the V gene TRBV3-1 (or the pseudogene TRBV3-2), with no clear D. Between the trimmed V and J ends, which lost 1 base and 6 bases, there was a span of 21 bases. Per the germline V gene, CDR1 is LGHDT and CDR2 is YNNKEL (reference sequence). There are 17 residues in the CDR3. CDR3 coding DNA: TGTGCCAGCAGCCAAGTCGTCCAGGCAGCCGCCCTTAAGACCCAGTACTTC. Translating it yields CASSQVVQAAALKTQYF.

The CDR3 DNA is TGTGCCAGCTCACAGGGGGTGAACACTGAAGCTTTCTTT. As protein: CASSQGVNTEAFF. This chain uses TRBV18 with TRBJ1-1; D is perhaps TRBD1 (6 bases). V was trimmed by 4 bases and J by 0 bases, leaving 6 bases between them. From germline, CDR1 is KGHSH and CDR2 LQKENI. CDR3 length: 13 amino acids.

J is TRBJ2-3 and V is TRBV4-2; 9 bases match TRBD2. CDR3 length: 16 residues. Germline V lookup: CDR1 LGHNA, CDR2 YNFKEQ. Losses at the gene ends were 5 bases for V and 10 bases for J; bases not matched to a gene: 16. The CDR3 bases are TGTGCCAGCAGCTCGCCGACTAGCGGCCGGTCGGCGGCGCAGTATTTT. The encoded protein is CASSSPTSGRSAAQYF.

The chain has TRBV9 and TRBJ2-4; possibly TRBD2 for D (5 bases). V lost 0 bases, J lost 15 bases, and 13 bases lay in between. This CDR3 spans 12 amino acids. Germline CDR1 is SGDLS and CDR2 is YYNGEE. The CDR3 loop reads CASSVEGEGLYF. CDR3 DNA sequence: TGTGCCAGCAGCGTAGAGGGTGAGGGCCTGTACTTC. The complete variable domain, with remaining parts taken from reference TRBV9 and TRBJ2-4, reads DSGVTQTPKHLITATGQRVTLRCSPRSGDLSVYWYQQSLDQGLQFLIQYYNGEERAKGNILERFSAQQFPDLHSELNLSSLELGDSALYFCASSVEGEGLYFGAGTRLSVL.

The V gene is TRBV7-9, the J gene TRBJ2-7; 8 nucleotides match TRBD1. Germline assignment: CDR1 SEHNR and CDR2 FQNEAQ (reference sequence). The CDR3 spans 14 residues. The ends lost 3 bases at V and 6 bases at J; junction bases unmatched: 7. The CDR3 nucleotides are TGTGCCAGCAGCTTGGCAAGACAGGGGAGCGAGCAGTACTTC. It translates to CASSLARQGSEQYF.

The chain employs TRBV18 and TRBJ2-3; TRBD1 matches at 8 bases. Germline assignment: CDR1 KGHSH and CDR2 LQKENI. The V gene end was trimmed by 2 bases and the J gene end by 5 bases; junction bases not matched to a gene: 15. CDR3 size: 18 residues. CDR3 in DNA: TGTGCCAGCTCACCATCGACCGGACAGGGAGTATCTGGAGATACGCAGTATTTT. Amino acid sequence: CASSPSTGQGVSGDTQYF.

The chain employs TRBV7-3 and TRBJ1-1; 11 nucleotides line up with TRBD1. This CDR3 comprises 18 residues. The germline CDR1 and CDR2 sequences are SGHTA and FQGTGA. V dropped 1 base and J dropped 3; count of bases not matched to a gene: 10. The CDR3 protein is CASSLRRFGQGADTEAFF. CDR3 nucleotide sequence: TGTGCCAGCAGCTTAAGGCGTTTCGGACAGGGGGCAGACACTGAAGCTTTCTTT.

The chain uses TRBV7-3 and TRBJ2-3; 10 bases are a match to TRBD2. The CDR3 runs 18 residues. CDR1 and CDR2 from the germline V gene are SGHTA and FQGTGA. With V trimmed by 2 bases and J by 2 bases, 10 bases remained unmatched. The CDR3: CASSLWVTSGTSTDTQYF. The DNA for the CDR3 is TGTGCCAGCAGCTTATGGGTTACTAGCGGGACCTCCACAGATACGCAGTATTTT.

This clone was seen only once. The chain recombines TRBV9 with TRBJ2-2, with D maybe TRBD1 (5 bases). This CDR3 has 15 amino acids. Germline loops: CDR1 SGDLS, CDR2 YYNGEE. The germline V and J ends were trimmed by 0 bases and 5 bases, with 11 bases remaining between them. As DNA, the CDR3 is TGTGCCAGCAGCGTAGCGCTGGGGCCAACCGGGGAGCTGTTTTTT. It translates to CASSVALGPTGELFF.

The CDR3 bases are TGTGCCAGCAGCCAGAGACTAGCGGGGGCCTACAATGAGCAGTTCTTC. This translates into CASSQRLAGAYNEQFF. The chain uses TRBV11-2 and TRBJ2-1, with TRBD2 matching over 12 bases. Looked up from germline, CDR1 is SGHAT and CDR2 is FQNNGV. This CDR3 is built from 16 residues. Losses at the gene ends were 5 bases for V and 2 bases for J; bases not matched to a gene: 4.

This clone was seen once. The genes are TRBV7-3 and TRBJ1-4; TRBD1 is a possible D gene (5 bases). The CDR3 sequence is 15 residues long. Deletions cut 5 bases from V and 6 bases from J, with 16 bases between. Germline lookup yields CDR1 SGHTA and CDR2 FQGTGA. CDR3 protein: CASSLWPSGDEKLFF. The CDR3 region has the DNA TGTGCCAGCAGCCTATGGCCCTCGGGGGATGAAAAACTGTTTTTT.

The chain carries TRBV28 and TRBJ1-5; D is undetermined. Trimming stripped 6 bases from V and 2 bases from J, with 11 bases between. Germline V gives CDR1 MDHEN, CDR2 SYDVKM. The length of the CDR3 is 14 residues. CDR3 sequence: CASRAGGGNQPQHF. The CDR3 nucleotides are TGTGCCAGCAGGGCCGGCGGGGGCAATCAGCCCCAGCATTTT. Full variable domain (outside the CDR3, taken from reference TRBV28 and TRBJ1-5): DVKVTQSSRYLVKRTGEKVFLECVQDMDHENMFWYRQDPGLGLRLIYFSYDVKMKEKGDIPEGYSVSREKKERFSLILESASTNQTSMYLCASRAGGGNQPQHFGDGTRLSIL.